These T cell receptor beta chains were read from a single sample in a study of regulatory T cells in long-lasting Graves disease. TCRdb reprocessed the multiplex PCR reads with MiXCR, giving one entry per CDR3 protein. The sample yields roughly 400,000 distinct CDR3 sequences, over 14% seen once. The data also belong to a second study, concerning T cells in Graves' hyperthyroidism and ophthalmopathy.

Sequencing was performed on peripheral blood mononuclear cells (PBMCs), taken at new diagnosis, from a patient treated with antithyroid drugs. The receptors were sampled from a middle-aged woman with Graves disease. The CDR3 runs from the conserved cysteine through the conserved F or W. A D gene is named only where the DNA matches it firmly. Clone size is given for some rows only: seen once, a few or many times, or a class if the clone is expanded.

D | size | J | V | CDR3 | DNA
TRBD2 | many | TRBJ2-1 | TRBV7-2 | CASSGTSGRWDEQFF | TGTGCCAGCAGCGGGACTAGCGGGAGGTGGGATGAGCAGTTCTTC
TRBD2 | NA | TRBJ2-7 | TRBV20-1 | CSARDTVGTSGVSYEQYF | TGCAGTGCTAGAGATACGGTTGGGACTAGCGGGGTCTCCTACGAGCAGTACTTC
NA | many | TRBJ1-1 | TRBV19 | CASSYHQGAQAFF | TGTGCCAGTAGTTATCACCAGGGCGCCCAAGCTTTCTTT
NA | NA | TRBJ2-4 | TRBV19 | CASSTKNIQYF | TGTGCCAGTTCAACCAAAAACATTCAGTACTTC
NA | many | TRBJ1-1 | TRBV19 | CASSLQTELMNTEAFF | TGTGCCAGTAGTCTCCAGACAGAATTAATGAACACTGAAGCTTTCTTT
TRBD1 | NA | TRBJ1-5 | TRBV7-8 | CASSPGQGARQPQHF | TGTGCCAGCAGCCCGGGACAGGGGGCTCGGCAGCCCCAGCATTTT
NA | few | TRBJ2-7 | TRBV6-2/TRBV6-3 | CASSVSHTGPYEQYF | TGTGCCAGCAGCGTGAGCCACACAGGGCCCTACGAGCAGTACTTC
NA | few | TRBJ1-4 | TRBV29-1 | CSVEDGHNEKLFF | TGCAGCGTTGAAGACGGACATAATGAAAAACTGTTTTTT
TRBD2 | many | TRBJ2-1 | TRBV11-2 | CASSLVLAGPKDEQFF | TGTGCCAGCAGCTTAGTACTAGCGGGACCAAAGGATGAGCAGTTCTTC
TRBD1 | NA | TRBJ1-2 | TRBV27 | CASSVTGGGDGYTF | TGTGCCAGCAGTGTGACAGGGGGCGGCGATGGCTACACCTTC
TRBD2 | many | TRBJ2-2 | TRBV5-1 | CASSSGGPITGELFF | TGCGCCAGCAGCTCGGGAGGGCCGATAACCGGGGAGCTGTTTTTT
NA | NA | TRBJ1-5 | TRBV20-1 | CSARSGSGQPQHF | TGCAGTGCTAGATCAGGGAGTGGTCAGCCCCAGCATTTT
NA | many | TRBJ1-5 | TRBV27 | CASSLTTSNQPQHF | TGTGCCAGCAGTTTGACAACTAGCAATCAGCCCCAGCATTTT
TRBD1 | many | TRBJ1-2 | TRBV28 | CASREAGTGSYGYTF | TGTGCCAGCAGAGAGGCCGGGACAGGGTCCTATGGCTACACCTTC
NA | many | TRBJ2-3 | TRBV12-5 | CASGLVGQARTDTQYF | TGTGCTAGTGGTTTGGTAGGGCAGGCCCGAACAGATACGCAGTATTTT
TRBD1 | NA | TRBJ1-1 | TRBV12-3/TRBV12-4 | CASRTGTVNTEAFF | TGTGCCAGCAGAACCGGGACAGTAAACACTGAAGCTTTCTTT